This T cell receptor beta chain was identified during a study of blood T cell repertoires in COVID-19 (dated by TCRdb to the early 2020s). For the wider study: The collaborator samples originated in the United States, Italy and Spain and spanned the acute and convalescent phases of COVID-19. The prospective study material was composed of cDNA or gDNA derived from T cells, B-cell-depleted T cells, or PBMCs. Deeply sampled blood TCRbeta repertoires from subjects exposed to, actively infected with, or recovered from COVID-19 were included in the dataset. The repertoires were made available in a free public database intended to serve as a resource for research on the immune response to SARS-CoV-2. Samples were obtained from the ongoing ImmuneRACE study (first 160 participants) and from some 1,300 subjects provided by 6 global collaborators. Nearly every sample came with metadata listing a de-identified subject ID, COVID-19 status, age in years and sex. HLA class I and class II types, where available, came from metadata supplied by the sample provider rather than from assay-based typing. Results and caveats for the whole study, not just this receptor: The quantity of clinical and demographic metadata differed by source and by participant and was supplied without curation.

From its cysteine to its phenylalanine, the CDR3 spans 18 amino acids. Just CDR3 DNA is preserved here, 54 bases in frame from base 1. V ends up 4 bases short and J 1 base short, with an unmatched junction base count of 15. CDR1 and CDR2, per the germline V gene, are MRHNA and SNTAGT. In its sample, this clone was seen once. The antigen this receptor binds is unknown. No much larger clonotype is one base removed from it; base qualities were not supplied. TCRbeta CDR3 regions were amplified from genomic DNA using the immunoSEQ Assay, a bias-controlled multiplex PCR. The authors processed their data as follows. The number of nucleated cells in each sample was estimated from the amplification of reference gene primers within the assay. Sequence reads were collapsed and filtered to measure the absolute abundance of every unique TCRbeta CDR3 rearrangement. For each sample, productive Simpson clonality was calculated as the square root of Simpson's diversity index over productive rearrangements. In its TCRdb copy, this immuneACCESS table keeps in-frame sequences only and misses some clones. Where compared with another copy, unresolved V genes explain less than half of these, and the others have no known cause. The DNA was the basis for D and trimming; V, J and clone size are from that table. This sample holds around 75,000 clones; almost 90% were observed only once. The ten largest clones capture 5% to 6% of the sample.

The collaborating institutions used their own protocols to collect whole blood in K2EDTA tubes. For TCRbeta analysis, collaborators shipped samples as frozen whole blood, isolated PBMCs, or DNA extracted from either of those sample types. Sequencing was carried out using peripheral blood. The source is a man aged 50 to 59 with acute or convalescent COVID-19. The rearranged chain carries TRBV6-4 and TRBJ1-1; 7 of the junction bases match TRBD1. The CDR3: CASSVVPRDSHANTEAFF. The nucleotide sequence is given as TGTGCCAGCAGTGTTGTCCCCCGGGACAGCCATGCGAACACTGAAGCTTTCTTT.